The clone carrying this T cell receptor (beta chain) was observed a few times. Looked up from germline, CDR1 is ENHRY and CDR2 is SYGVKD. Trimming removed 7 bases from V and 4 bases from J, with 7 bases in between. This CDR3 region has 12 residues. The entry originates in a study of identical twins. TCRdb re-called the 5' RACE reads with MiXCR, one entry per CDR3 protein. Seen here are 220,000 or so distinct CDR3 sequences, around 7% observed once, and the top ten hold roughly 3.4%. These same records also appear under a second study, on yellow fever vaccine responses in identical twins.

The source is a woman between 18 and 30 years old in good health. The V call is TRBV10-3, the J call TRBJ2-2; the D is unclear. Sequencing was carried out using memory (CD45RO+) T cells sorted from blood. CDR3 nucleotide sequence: TGTGCCATCAATTGGGGCACCGGGGAGCTGTTTTTT. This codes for CAINWGTGELFF.